The next 10 T cell receptor beta chains were all read from a single sample in a study of T-cell memory formation after mild COVID-19. MiXCR was run by TCRdb on the 5' RACE reads, yielding one entry per CDR3 protein. The sample has some 180,000 distinct CDR3 sequences; 10% to 15% are singletons. Sequencing was performed on PBMCs or a T cell subset sorted from them (not recorded which). Every receptor here comes from a man younger than 35 who had mild COVID-19 (a few samples of this study predate the infection). Cell type and time point are not known.

V usage is TRBV7-2 and J usage is TRBJ2-2, with D uncertain. Germline loops: CDR1 SGHTA, CDR2 FQGNSA. This CDR3 is 12 amino acids long. V shed 6 bases and J shed 4 bases, with 6 bases lying between them. In DNA, the CDR3 is TGTGCCAGCAGTCCACGCACCGGGGAGCTGTTTTTT. Translated: CASSPRTGELFF.

The rearrangement joins TRBV7-2 to TRBJ1-5; D gene uncertain. The CDR3 has 12 amino acids. The germline V and J ends were trimmed by 3 bases and 5 bases, with 5 bases remaining between them. Germline V gene data show CDR1 as SGHTA and CDR2 as FQGNSA. As DNA, the CDR3 is TGTGCCAGCAGCTTTTTCGATCAGCCCCAGCATTTT. Translating gives CASSFFDQPQHF.

This clonotype was detected a few times. V is TRBV6-5 and J is TRBJ2-2, with D hard to call. V was shortened by 6 bases and J by 7 bases, with 12 bases between the two germline ends. CDR1 and CDR2 (germline): MNHEY, SVGAGI. This CDR3 is built from 13 residues. The CDR3 bases are TGTGCCAGCAGGGGTTTGCTCATCGGGGAGCTGTTTTTT. Translation gives CASRGLLIGELFF.

The chain is built from TRBV6-5 and TRBJ2-5; tentative D call: TRBD2 (7 bases). The germline V gene has CDR1 MNHEY and CDR2 SVGAGI. Trimming left V 7 bases short and J 2 bases short, with 14 bases between. The CDR3 contains 14 residues. The CDR3 nucleotides are TGTGCCAGCAAAAGGGGGGGGGCTCAAGAGACCCAGTACTTC. It is translated as CASKRGGAQETQYF.

The J gene is TRBJ1-1, the V gene TRBV3-1; 7 bases match TRBD1. CDR1 and CDR2 from the germline V gene are LGHDT and YNNKEL (reference sequence). The CDR3 runs 16 residues. V shed 2 bases, J shed 3 bases, and the junction held 9 bases outside the gene matches. CDR3 amino acids: CASSQPQGGLDTEAFF. CDR3 DNA: TGTGCCAGCAGCCAACCGCAGGGGGGACTGGACACTGAAGCTTTCTTT.

The sample holds many counts of this clonotype. The chain couples TRBV11-2 to TRBJ2-7; D remains unclear. The CDR3 is 15 residues long. V was pared by 1 base and J by 2 bases, with 12 bases between. Per germline, CDR1 SGHAT and CDR2 FQNNGV. The CDR3 region has the DNA TGTGCCAGCAGCTTAGTGTTAGGGCCGACCTACGAGCAGTACTTC. Translation: CASSLVLGPTYEQYF.

This clonotype has a handful of counts. This chain joins TRBV7-2 and TRBJ1-6; D perhaps matches TRBD1 (6 bases). Trimming shortened V by 0 bases and J by 5 bases, and 8 bases separated the two germline ends. The CDR3 contains 15 residues. Per the germline V gene, CDR1 is SGHTA and CDR2 is FQGNSA. This CDR3 is CASSLAGGNNSPLHF. CDR3 in DNA: TGTGCCAGCAGCTTAGCAGGGGGAAATAATTCACCCCTCCACTTT.

This chain uses TRBV29-1 with TRBJ2-3; TRBD2 matches at 12 bases. The CDR3 is 15 residues long. With V trimmed by 7 bases and J by 2 bases, 7 bases remained unmatched. Germline V gives CDR1 SQVTM, CDR2 ANQGSEA. The CDR3: CSGVLAGGSTDTQYF. In nucleotides, the CDR3 is TGCAGCGGCGTACTAGCGGGGGGTTCCACAGATACGCAGTATTTT.

There are a few counts of this clonotype. The V gene is TRBV15, the J gene TRBJ1-1; D unresolved. V lost 0 bases to trimming and J lost 4 bases, with 6 bases between them. The CDR3 spans 13 residues. CDR1 LNHNV and CDR2 YYDKDF come from the germline V gene (reference sequence). This CDR3 is CATSRDGLTEAFF. CDR3 bases: TGTGCCACCAGCAGAGACGGACTCACTGAAGCTTTCTTT.

This sequence joins TRBV7-3 and TRBJ1-1, with D tentatively TRBD1 (6 bases). This CDR3 has 17 residues. Germline assignment: CDR1 SGHTA and CDR2 FQGTGA. V lost 3 bases and J 1 base, leaving 18 bases between the germline ends. This CDR3 reads CASSFPRGAIGNTEAFF. The CDR3 DNA follows: TGTGCCAGCAGCTTCCCCCGGGGGGCTATTGGGAACACTGAAGCTTTCTTT.